A selection of T cell receptor beta chains follows, all from one sample in a study of blood T cells in healthy people across ages. TCRdb independently ran MiXCR on the 5' RACE reads; one entry per CDR3 protein. The profile shows hundreds of thousands of distinct CDR3 sequences, around 43% of them singletons. The specimen sequenced was blood. Every receptor here comes from a man in his fifties or sixties in good health. Both conserved end residues are part of each CDR3. The D gene is left open where the match is weak. Only part of the rows carry a size: once, few, many, or a class if the clone is expanded.

d_call	v_call	j_call	clone_size	cdr3_nt	cdr3_aa
TRBD1	TRBV15	TRBJ1-5	few	TGTGCCACCAGCAGAGATCCAGGGGGCAACCAGCCCCAGCATTTT	CATSRDPGGNQPQHF
.	TRBV20-1	TRBJ2-1	few	TGCAGTGCAAGTGTATGGGGGGGGGCCTCGTTCCAAGAGCAGTTCTTC	CSASVWGGASFQEQFF
TRBD1	TRBV7-9	TRBJ1-1	.	TGTGCCAGCAGCCCCCAAACAGGGGCGGTGAACACTGAAGCTTTCTTT	CASSPQTGAVNTEAFF
TRBD2	TRBV6-2/TRBV6-3	TRBJ2-3	.	TGTGCCAGCAGTTACCCGATGGGGACTAGCGGGAGCACAGATACGCAGTATTTT	CASSYPMGTSGSTDTQYF
TRBD2	TRBV11-2	TRBJ2-3	.	TGTGCCAGCAGCTTAGTTTCCCCGAGTACTACTAGCGGGGGTGGATCAGATACGCAGTATTTT	CASSLVSPSTTSGGGSDTQYF
TRBD1	TRBV7-2	TRBJ1-1	.	TGTGCCAGCAGCTACGATTCCGGGACAGACAAAGCTTTCTTT	CASSYDSGTDKAFF
TRBD2	TRBV5-1	TRBJ2-3	few	TGCGCCAGCAGCTGGACTAGCGGGGTGGATACGCAGTATTTT	CASSWTSGVDTQYF
TRBD2	TRBV4-1	TRBJ2-1	.	TGCGCCAGCAGACAAGCGGGGGCCCGTTACAATGAGCAGTTCTTC	CASRQAGARYNEQFF
TRBD1	TRBV27	TRBJ1-6	.	TGTGCCAGCACGACAGGGGTTAATTCACCCCTCCACTTT	CASTTGVNSPLHF
.	TRBV6-1	TRBJ2-3	.	TGTGCCAGCAGTGTTGGGGAAGATACGCAGTATTTT	CASSVGEDTQYF
.	TRBV6-1	TRBJ1-5	.	TGTGCCAGCAGTGGGGCCAATCGCAATCAGCCCCAGCATTTT	CASSGANRNQPQHF
.	TRBV18	TRBJ2-3	.	TGTGCCAGCTCACCCTCGGCCCCCACAGATACGCAGTATTTT	CASSPSAPTDTQYF
.	TRBV7-2	TRBJ2-1	.	TGTGCCAGCAGCTTAAAGGGCCTCAGCGGAGTCTCCTACAATGAGCAGTTCTTC	CASSLKGLSGVSYNEQFF
.	TRBV4-3	TRBJ2-1	.	TGCGCCAGCAGCCAAGCGGGGTATGAGGGGTATGAGCAGTTCTTC	CASSQAGYEGYEQFF
.	TRBV7-9	TRBJ2-1	.	TGTGCCAGCAGCTTATGGGACTTCGGGTCTGAGCAGTTCTTC	CASSLWDFGSEQFF
.	TRBV18	TRBJ1-4	few	TGTGCCAGCTCACCGGGACTGGGGCTGGAAAAACTGTTTTTT	CASSPGLGLEKLFF
TRBD2	TRBV7-2	TRBJ2-1	few	TGTGCCAGCAGCTCCCATAGCGGGGACACTCACAATGAGCAGTTCTTC	CASSSHSGDTHNEQFF
.	TRBV6-1	TRBJ2-3	once	TGTGCCAGCAGTGAAGAGCGGTGGTATTTT	CASSEERWYF
.	TRBV7-2	TRBJ2-1	few	TGTGCCAGCAGCCCGAAGCAGGCCTACAATGAGCAGTTCTTC	CASSPKQAYNEQFF
.	TRBV6-5	TRBJ2-6	.	TGTGCCAGCAGTTACTCCGCAGAAGATCTCTCTGGGGCCAACGTCCTGACTTTC	CASSYSAEDLSGANVLTF
TRBD1	TRBV7-2	TRBJ1-6	.	TGTGCCAGCAGCCAAGGGACAGGTACCGCTTCACCCTTCCACTTT	CASSQGTGTASPFHF
TRBD2	TRBV24-1	TRBJ2-5	.	TGTGCCATCAGTCCGGGACGGGAGGTCCAAGAGACCCAGTACTTC	CAISPGREVQETQYF
.	TRBV6-6	TRBJ2-1	few	TGTGCCAGCAGTTACTCGATCGCCCTACGTGACAATGAGCAGTTCTTC	CASSYSIALRDNEQFF
.	TRBV25-1	TRBJ2-1	few	TGTGCCAGCAGTGAATATCTGAGCTCCTACAATGAGCAGTTCTTC	CASSEYLSSYNEQFF
.	TRBV27	TRBJ2-7	.	TGTGCCAGCAGTCTAAGGAGGGGGCTGGCAACCTACGAGCAGTACTTC	CASSLRRGLATYEQYF
TRBD1	TRBV2	TRBJ1-4	.	TGTGCCAGCAGTGACCCGGGACAGGGAAGAAGACTGTTTTTT	CASSDPGQGRRLFF
.	TRBV10-3	TRBJ2-3	.	TGTGCCATCAGTGCGAAATCGGACGATACGCAGTATTTT	CAISAKSDDTQYF
.	TRBV7-2	TRBJ2-3	many	TGTGCCAGCAGCCGGGACACAGATACGCAGTATTTT	CASSRDTDTQYF
.	TRBV6-6	TRBJ2-4	.	TGTGCCAGCACGGACAGAAACAAAAACATTCAGTACTTC	CASTDRNKNIQYF
.	TRBV30	TRBJ1-2	.	TGTGCCTGGAGTGGGAGCCATCACTCTAACTATGGCTACACCTTC	CAWSGSHHSNYGYTF
.	TRBV27	TRBJ1-6	.	TGTGCCAGCAGTTTCCCCGGGAAGAATTCACCCCTCCACTTT	CASSFPGKNSPLHF
.	TRBV20-1	TRBJ2-7	.	TGCAGTGCTAGGATCGGGGGCCTTGGTTACGAGCAGTACTTC	CSARIGGLGYEQYF
.	TRBV21-1	TRBJ2-1	few	TGTGCCAGCAGCAAAGTCCGGAACAATGAGCAGTTCTTC	CASSKVRNNEQFF
.	TRBV6-5	TRBJ1-2	.	TGTGCCAGCAGTTACCGCCCCGGGAACTATGGCTACACCTTC	CASSYRPGNYGYTF
TRBD1	TRBV4-3	TRBJ1-2	.	TGCGCCAGCAGCCAAGAAGCTCAGGGGGCCTACTATGGCTACACCTTC	CASSQEAQGAYYGYTF
TRBD2	TRBV7-2	TRBJ2-1	.	TGTGCCAGCAGCTTAGGAGGTAGCGGGGGTGGTGAGCAGTTCTTC	CASSLGGSGGGEQFF
TRBD1	TRBV30	TRBJ2-4	once	TGTGCCTGGAGGTTCCAGGGGGCGAGGGAGCAGTACTTC	CAWRFQGAREQYF
.	TRBV11-2	TRBJ2-7	many	TGTGCCAGCAGCTTATCACGGCCCTACGAGCAGTACTTC	CASSLSRPYEQYF
TRBD1	TRBV12-3/TRBV12-4	TRBJ1-2	.	TGTGCCAGCAGTTGGACAGGGGTAGCCAATGGCTACACCTTC	CASSWTGVANGYTF
TRBD1	TRBV12-3/TRBV12-4	TRBJ2-7	.	TGTGCCAGCACCGGAGGGGGGCCCACCCGGACAGGGGTATACGAGCAGTACTTC	CASTGGGPTRTGVYEQYF
.	TRBV5-1	TRBJ2-7	.	TGCGCCAGCAGCTTGTCGGGGGCAGGGAGCTCCTACGAGCAGTACTTC	CASSLSGAGSSYEQYF
.	TRBV2	TRBJ1-2	.	TGTGCCAGCAGGGAACAGTTTGGGGGCCCTGGCTACACCTTC	CASREQFGGPGYTF
.	TRBV3-1	TRBJ2-7	.	TGTGCCAGCAGCCACCCCGGGACCACCCGCTCCTACGAGCAGTACTTC	CASSHPGTTRSYEQYF
.	TRBV2	TRBJ2-4	many	TGTGCCAGCTCGCTCCCTGGGACCGAACTAAGGGGGGCCAAAAACATTCAGTACTTC	CASSLPGTELRGAKNIQYF
TRBD2	TRBV7-8	TRBJ2-3	few	TGTGCCAGCAGCTTATGGGCGGGGGGGCGTGATACGCAGTATTTT	CASSLWAGGRDTQYF
TRBD2	TRBV7-6	TRBJ2-5	many	TGTGCCAGCAGCTTAGCCCTACTAGCGGGGCAAGAGACCCAGTACTTC	CASSLALLAGQETQYF
TRBD2	TRBV7-2	TRBJ2-5	.	TGTGCCAGCAGCTCCCCCAGGGGACTAGCGAAAGAGACCCAGTACTTC	CASSSPRGLAKETQYF
.	TRBV6-6	TRBJ2-4	few	TGTGCCAGCAGCGAGGAGATACTAGCCAAAAACATTCAGTACTTC	CASSEEILAKNIQYF
.	TRBV12-3/TRBV12-4	TRBJ2-7	many	TGTGCCAGCAGTTACACCTCCTACGAGCAGTACTTC	CASSYTSYEQYF